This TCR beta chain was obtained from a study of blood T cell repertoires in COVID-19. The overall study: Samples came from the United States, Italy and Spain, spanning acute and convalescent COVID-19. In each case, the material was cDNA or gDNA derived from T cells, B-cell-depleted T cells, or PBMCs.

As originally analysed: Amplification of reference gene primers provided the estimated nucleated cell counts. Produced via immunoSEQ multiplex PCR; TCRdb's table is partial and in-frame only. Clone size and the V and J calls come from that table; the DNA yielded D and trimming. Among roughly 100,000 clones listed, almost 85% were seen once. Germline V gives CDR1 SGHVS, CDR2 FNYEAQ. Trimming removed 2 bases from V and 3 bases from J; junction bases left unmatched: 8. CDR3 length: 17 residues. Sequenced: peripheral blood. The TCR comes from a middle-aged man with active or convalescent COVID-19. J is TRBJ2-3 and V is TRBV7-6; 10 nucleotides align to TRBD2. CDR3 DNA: TGTGCCAGCAGCTTACGGGCGCTAGCGGGGGCGACAGATACGCAGTATTTT. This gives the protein CASSLRALAGATDTQYF.